This T cell receptor (beta chain) was documented in a study of HIV-infected patients and healthy controls. cDNA was made from about 510 ng RNA using alpha and beta constant primers. Alpha and beta chain libraries were made separately by chain-specific third strand synthesis with multiplexing indices. MiXCR, applied by TCRdb to the 5' RACE reads, yields one record per CDR3 protein. The table includes 15,000 to 17,000 distinct CDR3 sequences, around 6.7% detected once. This clonotype was observed many times. The CDR3 is 12 residues long. Trimming took 8 bases from V and 2 from J, leaving 8 bases between them. The germline V gene encodes CDR1 ENHRY and CDR2 SYGVKD. Whole blood was used without fractionation, so all unsorted peripheral T cells were included.

The sample comprised blood. This receptor was identified in an adult in good health. J is TRBJ2-3 and V is TRBV10-3, with a possible D match to TRBD2 (6 bases). The CDR3 DNA sequence: TGTGCCATCGGAGGGAACACAGATACGCAGTATTTT. It specifies CAIGGNTDTQYF.